A single count supports the clone carrying this T cell receptor beta chain. Its antigen is unidentified. The data were taken from a study of shared clonotypes between healthy human individuals. Overall study results and limits: Shared across a few donors were around 4.7% of the naive CD4 clonotypes. Against clonotypes common to all four donors, non-shared ones had lower generation probabilities.

DNA at around 190 ng, roughly 27,000 T cell genomes, went into sorted-subset replicate PCRs. Per the original methods: There were no quality scores in the junction-only immunoSEQ sequences, so filtering differed. The table came from immunoSEQ multiplex PCR; TCRdb's copy has only in-frame clones and leaves some out. Clonal size and the V and J genes are those of that table, whereas D and trimming came from the DNA. This table holds roughly 1,500,000 clones, approximately 98.5% found once. The CDR3 has 16 residues. The junction had 7 bases not matched to a gene; V was cut back by 0 bases and J by 4 bases. CDR1 and CDR2 (germline): SGHTA, FQGNSA.

What was sequenced was naive CD4+ T cells sorted from blood. Subset meaning: CD45RA+ positively selected. The genes are TRBV7-2 and TRBJ2-7; 9 bases fit TRBD1. This TCR was recovered from a man aged 25 to 40 in good health. DNA for the CDR3: TGTGCCAGCAGCTTAGCGGCCGGGACAGGGACGTACGAGCAGTACTTC. This translates into CASSLAAGTGTYEQYF.